This TCR beta chain was captured in a study of cytomegalovirus exposure and HLA in healthy donors. PCR involved 60 Vbeta and 13 Jbeta primers. TCRdb keeps only in-frame clones here, not all; method: immunoSEQ multiplex PCR. The table shows 150,000 to 200,000 clones, with around 86% occurring only once. The CDR3 extends over 14 amino acids. V shed 7 bases, J shed 10 bases, and the junction held 7 bases outside the gene matches. Germline V gene sequence: CDR1 MNHEY, CDR2 SVGAGI. Sequences were obtained from PBMCs. This chain joins TRBV6-5 and TRBJ1-6; 10 nucleotides align to TRBD1. This TCR was sampled from a woman aged 18-29 years in good health and CMV-seronegative. The CDR3 here is CASTRDRGMSPLHF. CDR3 nucleotides: TGTGCCAGCACTAGGGACAGGGGCATGTCACCCCTCCACTTT.